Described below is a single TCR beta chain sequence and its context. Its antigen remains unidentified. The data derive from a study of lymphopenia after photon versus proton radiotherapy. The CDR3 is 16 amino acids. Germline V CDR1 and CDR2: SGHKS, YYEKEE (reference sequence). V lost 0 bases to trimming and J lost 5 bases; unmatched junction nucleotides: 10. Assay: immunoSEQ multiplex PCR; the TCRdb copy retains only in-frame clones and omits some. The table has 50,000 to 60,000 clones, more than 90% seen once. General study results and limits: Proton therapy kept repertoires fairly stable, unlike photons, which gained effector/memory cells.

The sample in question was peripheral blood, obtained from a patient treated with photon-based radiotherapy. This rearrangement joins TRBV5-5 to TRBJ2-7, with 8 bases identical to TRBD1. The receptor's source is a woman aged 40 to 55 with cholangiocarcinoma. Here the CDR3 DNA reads TGTGCCAGCAGCTTGGCAGGGCAGGGGGCAGTTAACGAGCAGTACTTC. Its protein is CASSLAGQGAVNEQYF.